This T cell receptor (beta chain) was captured in a study of cytotoxic CD8 clonotypes in ibrutinib-treated CLL. Across the whole study: Investigators reported some 24 partial and 2 complete responses; after median roughly 70 months, roughly 15 patients remained remitted and approximately twelve progressed.

Investigators sourced around 2 micrograms of genomic DNA from cryopreserved PBMCs for TCR beta libraries. Sequencing used immunoSEQ multiplex PCR; TCRdb keeps in-frame clones, though not all of them. This table holds almost 250,000 clones, less than 75% found once. The sequence came from a human donor with chronic lymphocytic leukemia. The sample in question was PBMCs, obtained after 24 months of ibrutinib treatment.

The CDR3 is CASSRLGLAGAKEQYF. CDR3 in DNA: TGTGCCAGCAGCCGATTGGGACTAGCGGGAGCTAAGGAGCAGTACTTC. The genes are TRBV14 and TRBJ2-7; TRBD2 aligns across 14 bases. From germline, CDR1 is SGHDN and CDR2 FVKESK. The trim removed 4 bases at V and 7 bases at J, leaving 9 bases unmatched. This CDR3 comprises 16 residues.